This section outlines one T cell receptor beta chain sequence together with its context. Its target is not known. Each of the donors had 8 to 10 milliliters of peripheral blood drawn into EDTA-treated Vacutainer tubes. Then a second PCR, running about 6 to 12 cycles, was carried out with a sample-barcoded 5' primer and a J-beta primer mix. TCRdb called the 5' RACE reads again in MiXCR, with one record for every CDR3 protein. Of approximately 770,000 distinct CDR3 sequences listed, roughly 50% are singletons. The record originates from a study of blood T cells in healthy people across ages. Study conclusions and caveats: Bulk PBMC profiling left naive and antigen-experienced comparisons inconclusive.

Sequencing was performed on blood. The clonotype comes from a man aged 30 to 45 in good health.

As DNA, the CDR3 is TGTGCCAGCAGCTTCTTTGGCAATGAGCAGTACTTC. Translation: CASSFFGNEQYF. This chain uses TRBV7-9 with TRBJ2-7, with no clear D. Germline V gene data show CDR1 as SEHNR and CDR2 as FQNEAQ (reference sequence). With 3 bases removed from V and 7 bases from J, the gap between germline ends came to 10 bases. The CDR3 is 12 amino acids.